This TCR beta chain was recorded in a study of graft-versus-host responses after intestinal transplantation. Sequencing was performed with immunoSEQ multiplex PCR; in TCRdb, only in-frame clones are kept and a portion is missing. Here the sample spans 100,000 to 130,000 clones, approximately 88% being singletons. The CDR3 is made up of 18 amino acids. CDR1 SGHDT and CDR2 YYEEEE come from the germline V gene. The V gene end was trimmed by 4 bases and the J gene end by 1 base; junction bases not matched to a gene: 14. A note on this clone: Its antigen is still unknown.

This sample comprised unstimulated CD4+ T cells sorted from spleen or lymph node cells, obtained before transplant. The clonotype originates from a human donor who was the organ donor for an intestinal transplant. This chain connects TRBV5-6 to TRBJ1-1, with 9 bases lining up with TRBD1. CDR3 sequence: CASSRTGEHYGENTEAFF. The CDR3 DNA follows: TGTGCCAGCAGCCGGACAGGGGAACATTACGGCGAGAACACTGAAGCTTTCTTT.